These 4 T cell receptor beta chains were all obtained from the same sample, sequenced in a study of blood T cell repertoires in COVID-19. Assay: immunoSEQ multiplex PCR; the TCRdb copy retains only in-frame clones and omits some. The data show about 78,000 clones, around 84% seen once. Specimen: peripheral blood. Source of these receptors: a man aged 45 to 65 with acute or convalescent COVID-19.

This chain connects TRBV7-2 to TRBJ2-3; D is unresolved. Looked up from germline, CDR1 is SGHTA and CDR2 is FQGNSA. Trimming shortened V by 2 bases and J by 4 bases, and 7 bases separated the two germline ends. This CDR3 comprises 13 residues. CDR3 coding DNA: TGTGCCAGCAGCTTACTGAGAGCAGATACGCAGTATTTT. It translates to CASSLLRADTQYF.

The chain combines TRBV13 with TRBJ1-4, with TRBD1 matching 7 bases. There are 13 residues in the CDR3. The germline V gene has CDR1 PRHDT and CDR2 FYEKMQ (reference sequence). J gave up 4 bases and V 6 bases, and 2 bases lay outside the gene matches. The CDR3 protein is CASRGQDNEKLFF. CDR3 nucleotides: TGTGCCAGCAGAGGACAGGATAATGAAAAACTGTTTTTT.

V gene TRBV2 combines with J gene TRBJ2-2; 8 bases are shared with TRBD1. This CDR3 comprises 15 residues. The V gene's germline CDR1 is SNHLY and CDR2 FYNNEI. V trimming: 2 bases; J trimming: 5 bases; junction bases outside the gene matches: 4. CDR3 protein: CASSERTGRTGELFF. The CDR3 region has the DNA TGTGCCAGCAGTGAACGGACAGGGAGGACCGGGGAGCTGTTTTTT.

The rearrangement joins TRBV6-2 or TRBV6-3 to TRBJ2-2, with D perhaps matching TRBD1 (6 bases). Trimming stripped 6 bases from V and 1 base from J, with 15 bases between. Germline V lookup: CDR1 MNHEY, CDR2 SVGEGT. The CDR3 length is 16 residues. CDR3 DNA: TGTGCCAGCAGCCACGCCGGCAGGGGGAACACCGGGGAGCTGTTTTTT. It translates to CASSHAGRGNTGELFF.